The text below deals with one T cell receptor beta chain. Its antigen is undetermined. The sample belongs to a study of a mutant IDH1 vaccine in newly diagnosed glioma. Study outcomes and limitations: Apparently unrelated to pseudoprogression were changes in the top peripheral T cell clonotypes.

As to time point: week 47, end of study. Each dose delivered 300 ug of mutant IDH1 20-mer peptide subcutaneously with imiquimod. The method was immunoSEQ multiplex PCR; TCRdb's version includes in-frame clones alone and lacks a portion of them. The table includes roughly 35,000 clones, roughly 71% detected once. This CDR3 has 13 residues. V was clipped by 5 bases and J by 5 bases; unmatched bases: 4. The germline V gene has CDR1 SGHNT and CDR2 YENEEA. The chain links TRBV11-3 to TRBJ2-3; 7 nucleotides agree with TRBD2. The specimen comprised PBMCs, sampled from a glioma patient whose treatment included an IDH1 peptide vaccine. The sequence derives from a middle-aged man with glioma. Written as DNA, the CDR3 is TGTGCCAGCAGCCGTGGGGGGGGAGATACGCAGTATTTT. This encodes CASSRGGGDTQYF. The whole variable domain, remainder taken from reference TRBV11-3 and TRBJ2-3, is EAGVVQSPRYKIIEKKQPVAFWCNPISGHNTLYWYLQNLGQGPELLIRYENEEAVDDSQLPKDRFSAERLKGVDSTLKIQPAELGDSAVYLCASSRGGGDTQYFGPGTRLTVL.